This paragraph reports one T cell receptor (beta chain). Its target is unknown. This entry comes from a study of OX40 agonist ivuxolimab in advanced cancers. Background on the study: Males comprised 82.7% of the group, whose mean age was about 61 years (range roughly 23 to 90). Having had anti-PD-1, anti-PD-L1 or anti-CTLA-4 therapy before was allowed, and roughly 39% had some.

Some clones are missing from TCRdb's copy, which holds only in-frame ones; the method was immunoSEQ multiplex PCR. The table shows 35,000 to 45,000 clones, with about 80% occurring only once. This CDR3 spans 11 amino acids. CDR1 and CDR2 (germline): DFQATT, SNEGSKA (reference sequence). Trimming took 5 bases from V and 6 from J, leaving 10 bases between them. General study points: Certain nonresponders likewise exhibited a low normalized T-cell clonal expansion. On average, CD8+ T cells had more expanded clones than CD4+.

V gene TRBV20-1 combines with J gene TRBJ1-2, with D unclear. Sample: CD4+ or CD8+ T cells sorted from blood, taken in a trial of the OX40 agonist ivuxolimab. This clonotype originated in an adult with an advanced solid tumor such as melanoma, head and neck, liver or kidney cancer. The DNA of the CDR3 is TGCAGTGCTTCTCTGGGCGATGGCTACACCTTC. It specifies CSASLGDGYTF.